Listed below are T cell receptor beta chains from one sample, sequenced in a study of cytomegalovirus exposure and HLA in healthy donors. TCRdb's copy holds only in-frame clones and misses some; the assay was immunoSEQ multiplex PCR. This sample carries approximately 130,000 clones, around 73% of them seen once, and the ten largest clones take about 1.3%. Sequences were obtained from PBMCs. The receptors come from a man aged 45-60 years in good health and CMV-seronegative. Each CDR3 is given with its conserved first and last residue. The order of the fields is V gene, J gene, clone size, CDR3 length, CDR3 protein. Clone size is given for some rows only: seen once, a few or many times, or a class if the clone is expanded.

V: TRBV7-9
J: TRBJ1-4
size: -
length: 15
CDR3: CASSLEGQGLEKLFF

V: TRBV6-6
J: TRBJ2-3
size: few
length: 14
CDR3: CASSGGLATDTQYF

V: TRBV25-1
J: TRBJ2-7
size: -
length: 14
CDR3: CASSDSGASYEQYF

V: TRBV28
J: TRBJ2-7
size: -
length: 14
CDR3: CATSSHGGHYEQYF

V: TRBV2
J: TRBJ2-2
size: -
length: 14
CDR3: CASRREHDTGELFF

V: TRBV7-2
J: TRBJ1-1
size: -
length: 12
CDR3: CASSLNRGEAFF

V: TRBV7-2
J: TRBJ1-5
size: once
length: 16
CDR3: CASSFGLGGSNQPQHF

V: TRBV2
J: TRBJ2-5
size: -
length: 13
CDR3: CASSEGGGETQYF

V: TRBV5-8
J: TRBJ1-1
size: few
length: 13
CDR3: CASSLDRGTEAFF

V: TRBV28
J: TRBJ1-1
size: -
length: 16
CDR3: CASSPPPGQGNTEAFF

V: TRBV15
J: TRBJ1-4
size: -
length: 19
CDR3: CATSGEKGQGNLADEKLFF

V: TRBV10-1
J: -
size: -
length: 13
CDR3: CASSESLGYEQYF

V: TRBV28
J: TRBJ2-1
size: -
length: 17
CDR3: CASSSHSTGSSYNEQFF

V: TRBV28
J: TRBJ1-1
size: -
length: 12
CDR3: CASTSGATEAFF

V: TRBV7-9
J: TRBJ2-7
size: -
length: 13
CDR3: CASSSTSDDEQYF

V: TRBV12-5
J: TRBJ2-3
size: -
length: 12
CDR3: CASGLVADTQYF

V: TRBV6-5
J: TRBJ2-5
size: -
length: 15
CDR3: CASSYYGTGSETQYF

V: TRBV28
J: TRBJ2-7
size: -
length: 11
CDR3: CASRLADEQYF

V: TRBV2
J: TRBJ1-4
size: -
length: 11
CDR3: CAGGLNEKLFF

V: TRBV5-1
J: TRBJ1-2
size: few
length: 15
CDR3: CASSSQVGRSYGYTF

V: TRBV28
J: TRBJ1-4
size: few
length: 15
CDR3: CASRSQRRYGEKLFF

V: TRBV10-1
J: TRBJ2-5
size: -
length: 16
CDR3: CASSGTGAAGQETQYF

V: TRBV18
J: TRBJ2-6
size: -
length: 19
CDR3: CASSPTGHRVKAGANVLTF

V: TRBV11-2
J: TRBJ2-5
size: -
length: 15
CDR3: CASSLGSGRIKTQYF